Listed here are 11 T cell receptor beta chains from one sample, sequenced in a study of T-cell memory formation after mild COVID-19. TCRdb re-called the 5' RACE reads with MiXCR, one entry per CDR3 protein. This table has approximately 150,000 distinct CDR3 sequences, 6% appearing once. Sequencing was carried out using PBMCs or a T cell subset sorted from them (not recorded which). The receptor source for this set is an adult woman who had mild COVID-19 (a few samples of this study predate the infection). Cell type and time point are not known.

This clonotype was counted a few times. The chain carries TRBV14 and TRBJ1-1; 7 bases line up with TRBD1. The V gene's germline CDR1 is SGHDN and CDR2 FVKESK. Trimming took 6 bases from V and 3 from J; bases not matched to a gene: 7. The CDR3 loop spans 14 amino acids. In nucleotides, the CDR3 is TGTGCCAGCAGTCCACAGGGGTGGGACACTGAAGCTTTCTTT. It specifies CASSPQGWDTEAFF.

The CDR3 region is CASRGNGETQYF. In DNA form, the CDR3 reads TGTGCCAGCAGGGGGAACGGGGAGACCCAGTACTTC. V gene TRBV2 combines with J gene TRBJ2-5; D not resolved. This CDR3 contains 12 residues. CDR1 SNHLY and CDR2 FYNNEI come from the germline V gene. With 6 bases removed from V and 5 bases from J, the gap between germline ends came to 10 bases.

On this clonotype: At one boundary the junction diverges from the germline segment, which might be a read error. V usage is TRBV7-2 and J usage is TRBJ2-5; possibly TRBD2 for D (5 bases). Germline V gene sequence: CDR1 SGHTA, CDR2 FQGNSA. The CDR3 spans 13 residues. The CDR3: CASTLGGGETQYF. The DNA of the CDR3 is TGTGCCAGCACCTTAGGAGGTGGAGAGACCCAGTACTTC.

This clonotype was counted many times. The chain recombines TRBV20-1 with TRBJ2-1, with D perhaps matching TRBD2 (5 bases). The CDR3 is 12 amino acids. With 1 base removed from V and 4 bases from J, the gap between germline ends came to 5 bases. In germline, CDR1 is DFQATT, CDR2 SNEGSKA (reference sequence). This CDR3 is CSARGLYNEQFF. CDR3 DNA sequence: TGCAGTGCTAGAGGACTATACAATGAGCAGTTCTTC.

In its sample, this clonotype was seen a few times. The rearrangement joins TRBV12-3 or TRBV12-4 to TRBJ2-6; the D is unclear. This CDR3 has 13 residues. Trimming took 6 bases from V and 3 from J, leaving 6 bases between them. For the CDR3, the DNA is TGTGCCAGCAGGATAGGTGGGGCCAACGTCCTGACTTTC. Amino acids: CASRIGGANVLTF.

This clonotype was seen only a few times. CDR3: CATSDSRVPNYGYTF. In nucleotides, the CDR3 is TGTGCCACCAGTGACTCCAGAGTCCCTAACTATGGCTACACCTTC. V usage is TRBV24-1 and J usage is TRBJ1-2; D call uncertain. This CDR3 has 15 amino acids. V was clipped by 4 bases and J by 0 bases, with 11 bases between them. The germline CDR1 and CDR2 sequences are KGHDR and SFDVKD.

This clonotype was counted a few times. This rearrangement joins TRBV5-1 to TRBJ2-3; 7 bases line up with TRBD1. The V gene end was trimmed by 5 bases and the J gene end by 1 base; junction bases not matched to a gene: 10. Germline V gene sequence: CDR1 SGHRS, CDR2 YFSETQ. There are 16 residues in the CDR3. DNA for the CDR3: TGCGCCAGCAGTTTAGCAGGGGGATTAGGCACAGATACGCAGTATTTT. Protein: CASSLAGGLGTDTQYF.

This clonotype appeared many times. The chain combines TRBV7-8 with TRBJ2-1; D unresolved. V lost 4 bases, J lost 6 bases, and 10 bases lay in between. The CDR3 has 13 residues. CDR1 is SGHVS and CDR2 is FQNEAQ in the germline V gene. The CDR3 DNA follows: TGTGCCAGCAGCTCCCCGCTTAGCAATGAGCAGTTCTTC. It encodes CASSSPLSNEQFF. The whole variable domain, filled in from reference TRBV7-8 and TRBJ2-1, reads GAGVSQSPRYKVAKRGQDVALRCDPISGHVSLFWYQQALGQGPEFLTYFQNEAQLDKSGLPSDRFFAERPEGSVSTLKIQRTQQEDSAVYLCASSSPLSNEQFFGPGTRLTVL.

This clonotype has ten or more counts. V is TRBV6-6 and J is TRBJ2-3, with 8 bases matching TRBD2. V was pared by 4 bases and J by 3 bases, with 9 bases of the junction left unmatched. The CDR3 is 16 amino acids. From germline, CDR1 is MNHNY and CDR2 SVGAGI (reference sequence). The CDR3 loop reads CASSFNAGGGTDTQYF. Here the CDR3 DNA reads TGTGCCAGCAGTTTCAACGCGGGGGGCGGGACAGATACGCAGTATTTT.

The rearrangement uses TRBV3-1 and TRBJ2-3; either TRBD1 or TRBD2 may fit D (6 bases each). The CDR3 is made up of 15 amino acids. Trimming cost V 1 base and J 5 bases, with 13 bases left between them. Germline-derived CDR1 and CDR2 are LGHDT and YNNKEL (reference sequence). The CDR3 region is CASSQGGARGDTQYF. CDR3 DNA sequence: TGTGCCAGCAGCCAAGGGGGGGCGCGAGGAGATACGCAGTATTTT.

The V gene is TRBV9, the J gene TRBJ2-3; 8 nucleotides align to TRBD2. V shed 4 bases and J 4 bases; nucleotides not matched to a gene: 8. Germline CDR1 is SGDLS and CDR2 is YYNGEE. The length of the CDR3 is 15 residues. For the CDR3, the DNA is TGTGCCAGCAGCCCCGACGGGACTAGAGCAGATACGCAGTATTTT. Protein product: CASSPDGTRADTQYF.